Sequencing of this TCR beta chain was carried out in a study of blood T cell repertoires in COVID-19. Whole-study context: The study drew acute and convalescent COVID-19 samples from the United States, Italy and Spain.

The CDR3 runs 14 residues. The J segment lost 7 bases and the V segment lost 4 bases, leaving 6 bases of the junction unmatched. CDR1 and CDR2 from the germline V gene are MDHEN and SYDVKM. Produced via immunoSEQ multiplex PCR; TCRdb's table is partial and in-frame only. In the table there are more than 200,000 clones, around 84% of which are singletons. This TCR derives from a man older than 75 with acute or convalescent COVID-19. Sequencing used peripheral blood. V usage is TRBV28 and J usage is TRBJ1-4; 7 bases align to TRBD1. The CDR3 is CASSYRGGSEKLFF. The CDR3 DNA reads as TGTGCCAGCAGTTACAGGGGTGGAAGTGAAAAACTGTTTTTT.